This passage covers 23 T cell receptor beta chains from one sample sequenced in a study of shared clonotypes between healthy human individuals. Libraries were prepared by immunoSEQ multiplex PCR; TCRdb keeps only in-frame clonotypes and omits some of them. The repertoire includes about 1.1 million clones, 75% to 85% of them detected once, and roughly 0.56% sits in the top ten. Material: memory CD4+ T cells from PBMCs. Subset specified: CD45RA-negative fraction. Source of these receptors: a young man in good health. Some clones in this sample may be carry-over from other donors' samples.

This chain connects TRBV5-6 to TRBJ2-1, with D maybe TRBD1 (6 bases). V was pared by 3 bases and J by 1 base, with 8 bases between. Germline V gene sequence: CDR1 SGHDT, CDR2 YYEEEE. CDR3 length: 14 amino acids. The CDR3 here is CASSSGVSYNEQFF. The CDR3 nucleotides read TGTGCCAGCAGCTCAGGGGTGTCCTACAATGAGCAGTTCTTC.

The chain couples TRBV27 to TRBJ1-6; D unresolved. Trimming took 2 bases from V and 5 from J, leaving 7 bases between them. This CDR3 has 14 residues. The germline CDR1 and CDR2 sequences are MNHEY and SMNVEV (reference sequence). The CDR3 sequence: CASSLARNNSPLHF. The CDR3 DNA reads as TGTGCCAGCAGTTTAGCCCGGAATAATTCACCCCTCCACTTT.

The CDR3 sequence is CASSFGAGVEGEAQYF. The CDR3 DNA is TGCGCCAGCAGCTTTGGTGCGGGAGTGGAGGGCGAGGCCCAGTACTTC. The chain recombines TRBV5-1 with TRBJ2-5, with TRBD2 matching 7 bases. Germline CDR1 reads SGHRS; CDR2 reads YFSETQ. This CDR3 contains 16 residues. The trim removed 2 bases at V and 9 bases at J, leaving 16 bases unmatched.

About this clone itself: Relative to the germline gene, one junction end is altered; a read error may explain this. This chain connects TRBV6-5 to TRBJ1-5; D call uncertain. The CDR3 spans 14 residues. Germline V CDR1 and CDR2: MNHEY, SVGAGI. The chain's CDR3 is CANSSGDGNQPQHF. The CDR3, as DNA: TGTGCCAACAGTTCTGGGGATGGGAATCAGCCCCAGCATTTT.

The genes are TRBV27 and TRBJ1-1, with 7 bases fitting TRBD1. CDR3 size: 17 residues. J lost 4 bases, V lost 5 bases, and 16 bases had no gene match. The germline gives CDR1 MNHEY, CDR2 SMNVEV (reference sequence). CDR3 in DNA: TGTGCCAGCAGTAGAGGAGCCCGACAGGGACGTTTCACTGAAGCTTTCTTT. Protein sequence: CASSRGARQGRFTEAFF.

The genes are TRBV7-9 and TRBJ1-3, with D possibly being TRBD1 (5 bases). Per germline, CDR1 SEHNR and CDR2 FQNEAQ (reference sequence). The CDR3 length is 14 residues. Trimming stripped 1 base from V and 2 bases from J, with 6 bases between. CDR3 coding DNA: TGTGCCAGCAGCTTAGACAGGACTGGAAACACCATATATTTT. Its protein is CASSLDRTGNTIYF.

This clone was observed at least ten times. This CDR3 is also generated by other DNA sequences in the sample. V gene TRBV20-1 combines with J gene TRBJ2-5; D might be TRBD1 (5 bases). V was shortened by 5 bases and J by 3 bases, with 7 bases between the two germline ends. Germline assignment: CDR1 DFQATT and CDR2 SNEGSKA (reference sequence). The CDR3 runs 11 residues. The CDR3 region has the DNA TGCAGTGCTGGCAGGGAAGAGACCCAGTACTTC. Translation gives CSAGREETQYF.

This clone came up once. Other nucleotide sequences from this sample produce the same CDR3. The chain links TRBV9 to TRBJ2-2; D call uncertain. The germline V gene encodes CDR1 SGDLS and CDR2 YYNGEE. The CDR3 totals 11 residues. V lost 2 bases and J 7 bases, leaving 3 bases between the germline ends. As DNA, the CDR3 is TGTGCCAGCAGCGTCGGCGGGGAGCTGTTTTTT. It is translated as CASSVGGELFF.

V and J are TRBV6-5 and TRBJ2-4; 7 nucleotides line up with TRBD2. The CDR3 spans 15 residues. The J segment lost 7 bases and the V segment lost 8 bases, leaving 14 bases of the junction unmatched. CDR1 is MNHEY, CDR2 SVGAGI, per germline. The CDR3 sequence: CASARVRGEGNIQYF. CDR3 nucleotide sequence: TGTGCCAGCGCCCGCGTTCGAGGGGAGGGTAACATTCAGTACTTC.

The CDR3 protein is CASSLEYGGGQPQHF. CDR3 DNA sequence: TGTGCCAGCAGCTTAGAGTATGGGGGTGGGCAGCCCCAGCATTTT. The chain couples TRBV7-2 to TRBJ1-5; possible D gene TRBD1, 5 bases. Between the trimmed V and J ends, which lost 1 base and 7 bases, there was a span of 14 bases. This CDR3 contains 15 residues. Germline V gives CDR1 SGHTA, CDR2 FQGNSA.

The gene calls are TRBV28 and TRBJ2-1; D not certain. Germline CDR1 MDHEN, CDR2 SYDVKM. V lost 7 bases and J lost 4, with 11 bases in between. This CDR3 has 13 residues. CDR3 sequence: CASTERPYNEQFF. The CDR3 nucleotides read TGTGCCAGCACTGAGAGACCATACAATGAGCAGTTCTTC.

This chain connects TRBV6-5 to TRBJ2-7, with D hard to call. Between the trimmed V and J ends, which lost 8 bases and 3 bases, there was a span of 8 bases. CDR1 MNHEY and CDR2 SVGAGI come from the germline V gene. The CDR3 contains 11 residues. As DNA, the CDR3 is TGTGCCAGCTCGCAGGTCTACGAGCAGTACTTC. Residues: CASSQVYEQYF.

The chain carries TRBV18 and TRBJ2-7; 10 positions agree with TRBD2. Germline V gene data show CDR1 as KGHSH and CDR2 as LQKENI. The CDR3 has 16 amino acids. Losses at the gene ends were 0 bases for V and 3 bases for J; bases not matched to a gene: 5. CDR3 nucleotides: TGTGCCAGCTCACCACCCGGACTAGCGGACCGCTACGAGCAGTACTTC. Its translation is CASSPPGLADRYEQYF.

CDR3 residues: CASSLGRGAYNEQFF. In DNA form, the CDR3 reads TGTGCCAGCAGCTTAGGCAGGGGGGCCTACAATGAGCAGTTCTTC. V usage is TRBV7-9 and J usage is TRBJ2-1; possibly TRBD1 for D (7 bases). Per germline, CDR1 SEHNR and CDR2 FQNEAQ (reference sequence). CDR3 length equals 15 residues. V lost 1 base and J 2 bases, leaving 9 bases between the germline ends. Filled out from reference TRBV7-9 and TRBJ2-1, the complete variable domain reads DTGVSQNPRHKITKRGQNVTFRCDPISEHNRLYWYRQTLGQGPEFLTYFQNEAQLEKSRLLSDRFSAERPKGSFSTLEIQRTEQGDSAMYLCASSLGRGAYNEQFFGPGTRLTVL.

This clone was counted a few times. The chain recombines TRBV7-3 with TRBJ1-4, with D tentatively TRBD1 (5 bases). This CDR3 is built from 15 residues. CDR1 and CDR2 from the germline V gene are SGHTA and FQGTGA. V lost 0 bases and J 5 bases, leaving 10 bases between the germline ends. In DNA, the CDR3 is TGTGCCAGCAGCTTAACAGGGACCCCCAATGAAAAACTGTTTTTT. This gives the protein CASSLTGTPNEKLFF.

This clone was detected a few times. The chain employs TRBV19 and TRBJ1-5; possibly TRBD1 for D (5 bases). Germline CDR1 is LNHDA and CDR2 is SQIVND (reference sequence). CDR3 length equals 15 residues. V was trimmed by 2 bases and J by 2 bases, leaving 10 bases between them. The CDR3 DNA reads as TGTGCCAGTAGTATATCGTCCAGGGGCAATCAGCCCCAGCATTTT. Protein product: CASSISSRGNQPQHF.

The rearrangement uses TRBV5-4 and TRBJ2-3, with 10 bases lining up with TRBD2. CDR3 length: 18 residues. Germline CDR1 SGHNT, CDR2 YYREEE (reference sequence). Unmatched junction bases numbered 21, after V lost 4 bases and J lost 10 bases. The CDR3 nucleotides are TGTGCCAGCAGCCTACAAATAGCGGGAGGCCGATTCACCGGGGCGCAGTATTTT. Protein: CASSLQIAGGRFTGAQYF.

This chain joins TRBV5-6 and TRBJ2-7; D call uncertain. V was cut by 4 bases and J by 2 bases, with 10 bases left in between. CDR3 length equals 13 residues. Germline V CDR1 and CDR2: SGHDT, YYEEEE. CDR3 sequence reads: CASSPTPAYEQYF. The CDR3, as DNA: TGTGCCAGCAGCCCGACACCCGCCTACGAGCAGTACTTC.

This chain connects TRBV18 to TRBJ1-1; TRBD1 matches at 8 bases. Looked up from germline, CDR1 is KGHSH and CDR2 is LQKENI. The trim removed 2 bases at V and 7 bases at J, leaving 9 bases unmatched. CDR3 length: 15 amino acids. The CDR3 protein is CASSPDRQGLGEAFF. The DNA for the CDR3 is TGTGCCAGCTCACCAGACAGACAGGGGCTTGGTGAAGCTTTCTTT.

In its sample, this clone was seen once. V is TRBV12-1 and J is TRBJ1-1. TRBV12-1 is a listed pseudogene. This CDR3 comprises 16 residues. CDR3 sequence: CASSSGPGRVDTEAFF. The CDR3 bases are TGTGCCAGCAGCTCGGGCCCCGGAAGGGTGGACACTGAAGCTTTCTTT.

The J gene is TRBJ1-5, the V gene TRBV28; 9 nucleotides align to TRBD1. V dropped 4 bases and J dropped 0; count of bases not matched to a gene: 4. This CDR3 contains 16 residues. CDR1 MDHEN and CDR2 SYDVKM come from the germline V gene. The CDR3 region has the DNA TGTGCCAGCAGTTCCGGGACAGGGATTAGCAATCAGCCCCAGCATTTT. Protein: CASSSGTGISNQPQHF.

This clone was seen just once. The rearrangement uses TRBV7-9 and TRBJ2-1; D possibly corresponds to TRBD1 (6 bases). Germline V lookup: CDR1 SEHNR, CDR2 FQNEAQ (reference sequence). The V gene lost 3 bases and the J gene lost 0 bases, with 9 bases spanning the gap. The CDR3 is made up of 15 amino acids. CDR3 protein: CASSFTRGSYNEQFF. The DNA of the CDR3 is TGTGCCAGCAGCTTTACCAGGGGCTCCTACAATGAGCAGTTCTTC.

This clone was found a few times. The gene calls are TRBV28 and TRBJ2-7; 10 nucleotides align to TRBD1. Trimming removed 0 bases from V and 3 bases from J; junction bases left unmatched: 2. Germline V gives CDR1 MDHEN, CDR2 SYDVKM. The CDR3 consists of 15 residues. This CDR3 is CASSLWGDRGYEQYF. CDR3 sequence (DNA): TGTGCCAGCAGTTTATGGGGGGACAGGGGCTACGAGCAGTACTTC.